A selection of T cell receptor beta chains follows, all from one sample in a study of blood T cell repertoires in COVID-19. Some clones are missing from TCRdb's copy, which holds only in-frame ones; the method was immunoSEQ multiplex PCR. The data show about 190,000 clones, with about 87% seen just once and approximately 0.88% held by the top ten. The specimen was peripheral blood. The receptors stem from a woman between 18 and 29 years old who had recovered from COVID-19. Each CDR3 is given with its conserved first and last residue. The D gene is left open where the match is weak. A clone size is listed for some rows: how often the clone was seen (once, few, many), or a class if it is expanded.

J: TRBJ2-7
V: TRBV5-1
D: .
size: once
CDR3: CASSSQGNHPSYEQYF
DNA: TGCGCCAGCAGCTCACAGGGAAATCATCCTTCCTACGAGCAGTACTTC

J: TRBJ2-6
V: TRBV6-2/TRBV6-3
D: .
size: .
CDR3: CASSRYRTGANVLTF
DNA: TGTGCCAGCAGCAGATACAGGACTGGGGCCAACGTCCTGACTTTC

J: TRBJ1-3
V: TRBV6-5
D: .
size: .
CDR3: CASMPDWVSGNTIYF
DNA: TGTGCCAGCATGCCTGACTGGGTCTCTGGAAACACCATATATTTT

J: TRBJ1-3
V: TRBV9
D: .
size: .
CDR3: CASSPTRDKEGNTIYF
DNA: TGTGCCAGCAGCCCTACCCGGGACAAGGAGGGAAACACCATATATTTT

J: TRBJ1-2
V: TRBV19
D: TRBD1
size: .
CDR3: CASSMGQGNYGYTF
DNA: TGTGCCAGTAGTATGGGACAGGGGAATTATGGCTACACCTTC

J: TRBJ1-1
V: TRBV28
D: .
size: .
CDR3: CASTLPEGGRTEAFF
DNA: TGTGCCAGCACCCTCCCCGAGGGGGGGCGGACTGAAGCTTTCTTT

J: TRBJ2-1
V: TRBV25-1
D: .
size: .
CDR3: CASGLVGPRANEQFF
DNA: TGTGCCAGCGGACTGGTGGGCCCTAGGGCCAATGAGCAGTTCTTC

J: TRBJ2-5
V: TRBV29-1
D: TRBD1
size: .
CDR3: CSVVDRGRGETQYF
DNA: TGCAGCGTAGTTGACAGGGGGCGAGGAGAGACCCAGTACTTC

J: TRBJ2-1
V: TRBV6-4
D: .
size: .
CDR3: CASSDSSGTYNEQFF
DNA: TGTGCCAGCAGTGACTCATCAGGGACCTACAATGAGCAGTTCTTC

J: TRBJ1-4
V: TRBV7-9
D: TRBD1
size: .
CDR3: CASSQGTGPNEKLFF
DNA: TGTGCCAGCAGCCAAGGGACAGGGCCTAATGAAAAACTGTTTTTT

J: TRBJ2-7
V: TRBV9
D: TRBD1
size: .
CDR3: CASSVGRDRSYEQYF
DNA: TGTGCCAGCAGCGTTGGCCGGGACAGATCCTACGAGCAGTACTTC

J: TRBJ1-1
V: TRBV5-1
D: TRBD1
size: .
CDR3: CASSLATGQGYTEAFF
DNA: TGCGCCAGCTCACTAGCTACAGGACAGGGATACACTGAAGCTTTCTTT